The 31 T cell receptor delta chains listed next were all sequenced from one sample in a study of γδ T cells in repeated Plasmodium falciparum infection. Bulk repertoires came from Vgamma9/Vdelta2+ or Vdelta2-negative gammadelta T cells flow-sorted from PBMC. TCRdb redid the clone calls on the multiplex PCR reads with CATT. The sample shows around 86,000 delta-chain clones, 1.4% of them seen only once. Sequencing used gamma-delta T cells from blood. These receptors originate from a pool of human donors (malaria-infected and uninfected, not separated).

This clone was picked up many times. A far larger clone differs by one base, so this is likely a read error. The same CDR3 arises from other DNA sequences in this sample as well. This chain joins TRDV3 and TRDJ1; D call uncertain. This CDR3 contains 16 residues. CDR1 and CDR2 from the germline V gene are TVYSNPD and GDNSRS (reference sequence). The CDR3 loop reads CACRPLVTRYTDKLIF. The CDR3, as DNA: TGTGCCTGCCGTCCTCTTGTGACAAGGTACACCGATAAGCTCATCTTT.

This clone was recorded at least ten times. This chain joins TRDV1 and TRDJ1, with TRDD3 identical over 12 bases. CDR3 length: 21 amino acids. The germline gives CDR1 TSWWSYY, CDR2 QGS. Losses at the gene ends were 0 bases for V and 1 base for J; bases not matched to a gene: 15. CDR3 coding DNA: TGTGCTCTTGGGGAACTGATCTCCCCCTGGGGGATACGACGCGGCACCGATAAACTCATCTTT. This translates into CALGELISPWGIRRGTDKLIF.

In its sample, this clone was seen a few times. A far larger clone is just one base off, so this is likely a read error. This CDR3 is also generated by other DNA sequences in the sample. The rearrangement uses TRDV1 and TRDJ1; 9 bases are a match to TRDD3. The V segment lost 6 bases and the J segment 7 bases; nucleotides outside the gene matches: 33. Germline V gene lookup returns CDR1 TSWWSYY and CDR2 QGS. The CDR3 is made up of 22 amino acids. This chain's CDR3 is CALGEESRRRELGELFGPKLIF. CDR3 in DNA: TGTGCTCTTGGTGAAGAGAGTCGGCGGCGGGAACTGGGGGAGCTCTTTGGTCCTAAACTCATCTTT.

A few counts support this clone. TCRdb attributes to this sequence the protein of a much larger clone, which differs from the DNA translation at residue 13; a read error is likely, and the protein displayed is translated from the DNA. V usage is TRDV1 and J usage is TRDJ1; weak D call: TRDD3 (6 bases). Germline V gene data show CDR1 as TSWWSYY and CDR2 as QGS. This CDR3 has 16 amino acids. The CDR3 coding sequence is TGTGCTCTTGGGGAACTAGGACACCGGGGGAGCGATAGACTCATCTTT. It translates to CALGELGHRGSDRLIF.

This clone was seen a handful of times. The mismatch at residue 14 between this DNA's translation and the TCRdb protein of a much larger clone likely reflects a read error; the protein shown is translated from the DNA. The V gene is TRDV2, the J gene TRDJ1; TRDD3 matches 7 bases. The J gene, left out of TCRdb, was set here by checking the DNA against germline. In germline, CDR1 is GEAIGNYY, CDR2 EKD. The CDR3 has 18 amino acids. CDR3 nucleotides: TGTGCCTGTGACACCGTTCCTCTTCGGATACGGGACACCGGTAAACTCATCTTT. Protein: CACDTVPLRIRDTGKLIF.

As for this clone: The amino acid sequence in TCRdb belongs to a much larger clone and departs from this DNA's translation at residue 10, likely a sequencing read error; the sequence shown is translated from the DNA. The chain uses TRDV1 and TRDJ1; the match to TRDD3 covers 7 bases. As TCRdb names no J gene, one was assigned here on the basis of a DNA match to germline. Germline-derived CDR1 and CDR2 are TSWWSYY and QGS. The CDR3 has 17 amino acids. The V segment lost 0 bases and the J segment 3 bases; nucleotides outside the gene matches: 10. In nucleotides, the CDR3 is TGTGCTCTTGGGGAACTCCTGTGGGGGACAAGGGCCGATAAACTCATCTTT. Amino acid sequence: CALGELLWGTRADKLIF.

This clone was found a few times. Translating this DNA gives a protein that differs at residue 10 from the TCRdb one, which belongs to a much larger clone; a read error is likely, and the protein shown is this translation. The CDR3 DNA sequence: TGTGCTCTTGGGGAACTAAGGTGGGGGGCCATCGATAAACTCATCTTT. It yields the protein CALGELRWGAIDKLIF. The chain uses TRDV1 and TRDJ1, with D tentatively TRDD3 (6 bases). The J gene, not given by TCRdb, was assigned here from a germline match of the nucleotide sequence. The CDR3 is made up of 16 amino acids. The germline V gene has CDR1 TSWWSYY and CDR2 QGS. The V end was cut by 0 bases, the J end by 4 bases, with 15 bases between.

Concerning this clone itself: One end of the junction varies from germline; a read error may be responsible. This CDR3 is also generated by other DNA sequences in the sample. This chain joins TRDV2 and TRDJ1, with 9 bases fitting TRDD3. CDR1 and CDR2 (germline): GEAIGNYY, EKD. CDR3 length: 17 residues. CDR3 loop: CACNYLGDQGYTDKLIF. Here the CDR3 DNA reads TGTGCCTGTAACTACCTGGGGGATCAAGGGTACACCGATAAGCTCATCTTT.

Concerning this clone itself: Given a far larger clone just one base away, this is likely a sequencing read error. The sample holds other DNA sequences that translate to the same CDR3. Here the CDR3 DNA reads TGTGCTCTTGGGGAACTTTATCCTACGTTTTACCCCCCGGGGGATACTCCAAAATACACCGATAAACTCATCTTT. It specifies CALGELYPTFYPPGDTPKYTDKLIF. V usage is TRDV1 and J usage is TRDJ1; 9 positions match TRDD3. The J gene is absent in TCRdb and was assigned here via DNA matching to germline. Germline trimming cut 0 bases from V and 0 bases from J; bases unmatched to any gene: 29. This CDR3 region has 25 residues. In germline, CDR1 is TSWWSYY, CDR2 QGS.

As regards this clone: Translating this DNA gives a protein that differs at residue 11 from the TCRdb one, which belongs to a much larger clone; a read error is likely, and the protein shown is this translation. The V gene corresponds to TRDV2; no J gene was called. Germline CDR1 is GEAIGNYY and CDR2 is EKD. The CDR3 extends over 13 amino acids. The CDR3 DNA is TGTGCCTGTGACACGTTCCAGACCGATAAACCCATCTTT. This translates into CACDTFQTDKPIF.

This clone came up a few times. TCRdb's protein for this DNA is that of a much larger clone and differs from the translation at residues 3 and 22, likely a read error; the protein shown is the DNA translation. The rearrangement joins TRDV1 to TRDJ1; TRDD3 aligns across 12 bases. Germline V gene sequence: CDR1 TSWWSYY, CDR2 QGS. CDR3 length equals 27 residues. This CDR3 is CAPGELRGLPLGDTLWSSRRYADKLIF. In DNA, the CDR3 is TGTGCTCCTGGGGAACTGAGGGGATTGCCTCTGGGGGATACGCTCTGGAGTTCCCGAAGGTACGCCGATAAACTCATCTTT.

In regard to this clone: TCRdb's listed protein matches a much larger clone and diverges from this DNA's translation at residue 14, likely through a read error; the protein shown comes from the DNA. The chain combines TRDV1 with TRDJ1; TRDD2 might be the D (6 bases). TCRdb carries no J gene annotation; the J gene was assigned here by matching the DNA with germline. This CDR3 is 22 amino acids long. V lost 4 bases, J lost 4 bases, and 37 bases lay in between. The germline V gene encodes CDR1 TSWWSYY and CDR2 QGS. In nucleotides, the CDR3 is TGTGCTCTTGGGGCTCCTCCCGTTCTTATCCTACGGGGGGTACGCAGTGACGATAAACTCATCTTT. Amino acids: CALGAPPVLILRGVRSDDKLIF.

This clone has more than one count but fewer than ten. The chain couples TRDV1 to TRDJ1; 8 bases fit TRDD3. Here the J gene came from matching the DNA to germline, since TCRdb omits it. The CDR3 contains 19 residues. The V segment lost 0 bases and the J segment 0 bases; nucleotides outside the gene matches: 12. Germline CDR1 TSWWSYY, CDR2 QGS. For the CDR3, the DNA is TGTGCTCTTGGGGAACTTCATCGTACTGGGGGTTTGTACACCGATAAACTCATCTTT. It yields the protein CALGELHRTGGLYTDKLIF.

Comment on this clone: A far larger clone is one nucleotide away, so this likely arose from a read error. Other DNA sequences in this specimen translate into the identical CDR3. The chain employs TRDV2 and TRDJ1; D remains ambiguous. Germline matching of the DNA provided the J gene here, since TCRdb leaves it blank. The germline V gene encodes CDR1 GEAIGNYY and CDR2 EKD. The CDR3 has 14 amino acids. V lost 1 base and J lost 4, with 12 bases in between. CDR3 in amino acids: CACDTKSGSDKLIF. The CDR3 nucleotides read TGTGCCTGTGACACAAAGTCCGGGAGCGATAAACTCATCTTT.

This clone was seen a few times. TCRdb's protein, taken from a much larger clone, differs from this DNA's translation at residue 14, likely owing to a read error; the protein displayed comes from the DNA. The chain has TRDV2 and TRDJ1, with 12 bases that match TRDD3. Assignment of the J gene here rests on matching the DNA to germline, because TCRdb gives none. V dropped 0 bases and J dropped 4; count of bases not matched to a gene: 14. Per germline, CDR1 GEAIGNYY and CDR2 EKD. This CDR3 has 19 residues. CDR3 loop: CACDTLLLGDTRYIDKLIF. The CDR3 DNA follows: TGTGCCTGTGACACCCTCCTACTGGGGGATACCCGCTACATCGATAAACTCATCTTT.

This clone appeared a few times. The TCRdb record carries a much larger clone's protein, which differs from this DNA's translation at residue 5; a read error is the likely cause, and the protein listed here is the DNA translation. The V call is TRDV2, the J call TRDJ1; tentative D call: TRDD3 (5 bases). V gave up 5 bases and J gave up 0 bases, with 18 bases separating them. The CDR3 is 16 residues long. Germline loops: CDR1 GEAIGNYY, CDR2 EKD. CDR3 coding DNA: TGTGCCTGTGTCGCGAAGGGGGCTGCGTACACCGATAAACTCATCTTT. Amino acid sequence: CACVAKGAAYTDKLIF.

This clone was detected ten times or more. The chain links TRDV1 to TRDJ1, with TRDD3 identical over 12 bases. The V segment lost 4 bases and the J segment 3 bases; nucleotides outside the gene matches: 18. The CDR3 extends over 20 amino acids. CDR1 is TSWWSYY and CDR2 is QGS in the germline V gene. The CDR3 region is CALGAIAHVWGIRWADKLIF. CDR3 DNA sequence: TGTGCTCTTGGGGCAATAGCCCACGTCTGGGGGATACGCTGGGCCGATAAACTCATCTTT.

Concerning this clone itself: The translation of this DNA and the TCRdb protein of a much larger clone differ at residue 17, probably owing to a read error; the protein shown here is translated from the DNA. This rearrangement joins TRDV1 to TRDJ1; the D gene is possibly TRDD2 (9 bases). The J gene, missing from TCRdb, was assigned here through DNA to germline matching. Germline V CDR1 and CDR2: TSWWSYY, QGS. The V and J ends lost 0 bases and 0 bases respectively, with 32 bases between them. The CDR3 totals 23 residues. In DNA, the CDR3 is TGTGCTCTTGGGGAACTAGCGGCCCCCTTCCTACAAAATCCTGGGGGACACACCGATAAACTCATCTTT. Protein product: CALGELAAPFLQNPGGHTDKLIF.

This clone was seen only a few times. This likely traces to a read error, being one base from a far larger clone. This sample includes further DNA sequences coding for the same CDR3. The DNA for the CDR3 is TGTGCTCTTGGGGACCACTTAGTCCTTGCACTGGGGGAAATGGTATGGGCATACACCGATAAACTCATCTTT. It is translated as CALGDHLVLALGEMVWAYTDKLIF. V gene TRDV1 combines with J gene TRDJ1; 9 bases map to TRDD3. No J gene was available from TCRdb, and it was assigned here by a germline match of the DNA. Germline values: CDR1 TSWWSYY, CDR2 QGS. The CDR3 contains 24 residues. The V gene end was trimmed by 3 bases and the J gene end by 0 bases; junction bases not matched to a gene: 29.

This clone has a handful of counts. The protein that TCRdb holds for this DNA derives from a much larger clone and differs from the translated DNA at residue 7, which likely indicates a read error; the protein shown here is translated from the DNA. The genes are TRDV2 and TRDJ1; 10 nucleotides line up with TRDD3. Trimming cost V 3 bases and J 2 bases; bases outside gene matches: 14. Germline V gives CDR1 GEAIGNYY, CDR2 EKD. The CDR3 has 18 amino acids. CDR3 sequence reads: CACDLNTPWGIATDKLIF. The CDR3 bases are TGTGCCTGTGACCTTAATACCCCCTGGGGGATAGCGACCGATAAACTCATCTTT.

On this clone itself: This DNA translates differently at residue 13 from the TCRdb protein, which is that of a much larger clone; a read error is likely, and the protein shown is the DNA's own translation. The chain links TRDV1 to TRDJ1; 8 bases are shared with TRDD3. TCRdb does not report a J gene; here it was assigned by matching the DNA to germline references. After removal of 2 bases from V and 5 bases from J, the junction contained 31 bases not matched to a gene. Per the germline V gene, CDR1 is TSWWSYY and CDR2 is QGS. The CDR3 has 23 residues. The CDR3 sequence: CALGEKVLRAFESWGYCSDKLIF. The CDR3 DNA reads TGTGCTCTTGGGGAAAAGGTCCTACGTGCGTTTGAGTCCTGGGGATACTGTTCAGATAAACTCATCTTT.

As regards this clone: A far larger clone differs by one base, so this is likely a read error. Other DNA sequences in this sample translate to the same CDR3. The J gene is TRDJ1, the V gene TRDV1; 7 positions match TRDD2. The CDR3 length is 20 residues. V dropped 4 bases and J dropped 2; count of bases not matched to a gene: 22. Germline values: CDR1 TSWWSYY, CDR2 QGS. CDR3 DNA: TGTGCTCTTGGGGGGTCCTTTTTCCTACTCATGGGTATAGTAACCGATAAACTCATCTTT. It specifies CALGGSFFLLMGIVTDKLIF.

A remark on this clone: Only one base separates this from a far larger clonotype, so it likely reflects a read error. Within the sample, other DNA sequences also encode this same CDR3. The CDR3 nucleotides are TGTGCCTGTGACACCCGAACCTTCCAACTACTGGGGGATACGCGCACCGATAAACTTATCTTT. Protein product: CACDTRTFQLLGDTRTDKLIF. The V gene reported is TRDV2; the J gene is uncalled; no check of the table's D call, TRDD3, against the DNA was made. CDR1 GEAIGNYY and CDR2 EKD come from the germline V gene. CDR3 size: 21 residues.

Points on this clone: The protein that TCRdb holds for this DNA derives from a much larger clone and differs from the translated DNA at residue 12, which likely indicates a read error; the protein shown here is translated from the DNA. The V gene is TRDV3, the J gene TRDJ1, with 12 bases lining up with TRDD3. The J gene, absent from TCRdb, was called here by matching the DNA to germline. With V trimmed by 1 base and J by 4 bases, 19 bases remained unmatched. The CDR3 runs 19 residues. In germline, CDR1 is TVYSNPD, CDR2 GDNSRS (reference sequence). This CDR3 is CAFITTGDWGIHYGDKLIF. The CDR3 nucleotides are TGTGCCTTTATTACTACGGGGGACTGGGGGATACACTACGGCGATAAACTCATCTTT.

As to this clone: This DNA's translation differs at residue 13 from TCRdb's protein, which comes from a much larger clone; a read error is likely, and the protein shown is translated from the DNA. The chain combines TRDV2 with TRDJ1, with 11 bases lining up with TRDD3. Germline V CDR1 and CDR2: GEAIGNYY, EKD. CDR3 length equals 18 residues. J gave up 3 bases and V 3 bases, and 14 bases lay outside the gene matches. The CDR3: CACDRFLLGDRSADKLIF. The CDR3 nucleotides are TGTGCCTGTGACCGGTTCCTACTGGGGGATAGAAGCGCCGATAAACTCATCTTT.

In the case of this clone: This likely came from a read error, as a far larger clone is one base away. The same CDR3 also results from other DNA sequences found in this sample. The V gene is TRDV1; the J gene was not called; TRDD3 is the table's D call and was not checked against the DNA. The CDR3 length is 14 residues. From germline, CDR1 is TSWWSYY and CDR2 QGS. CDR3 protein: CALGERMYTDKLIF. The DNA of the CDR3 is TGTGCTCTTGGGGAACGGATGTACACCGATAAGCTCATCTTT.

In this sample, this clone turned up many times. Different DNA sequences within this sample yield the same CDR3. The chain links TRDV2 to TRDJ3, with 10 nucleotides matching TRDD3. Unmatched junction bases numbered 13, after V lost 3 bases and J lost 0 bases. Germline lookup yields CDR1 GEAIGNYY and CDR2 EKD. The CDR3 has 21 residues. DNA of the CDR3: TGTGCCTGTGACTCGCCCTACTGGGGGATTCCTAACTCCTGGGACACCCGACAGATGTTTTTC. As protein: CACDSPYWGIPNSWDTRQMFF.

Of note for this clone: The TCRdb protein, from a much larger clone, departs from this DNA's translation at residue 20, likely by read error; the protein shown derives from the DNA. Here the V gene is TRDV1, but the J gene went uncalled; the table's D call of TRDD3 was not tested on the DNA. This CDR3 has 22 amino acids. Germline lookup yields CDR1 TSWWSYY and CDR2 QGS. CDR3: CALGAHKTSLRTGARGTDKFIF. The CDR3 DNA follows: TGTGCTCTTGGGGCCCATAAAACTTCCCTACGTACTGGGGCAAGGGGCACCGATAAATTCATCTTT.

The table lists this clone with many counts. Just one base apart from a much larger clone, this may be a read error. The chain's CDR3 is CACDSWGSSWDTRQMFF. CDR3 DNA sequence: TGTGCCTGTGACAGCTGGGGGAGCTCCTGGGACACCCGACAGATGTTTTTC. The chain combines TRDV2 with TRDJ3; 8 bases match TRDD3. J lost 0 bases, V lost 2 bases, and 2 bases had no gene match. The germline gives CDR1 GEAIGNYY, CDR2 EKD. CDR3 size: 17 residues.

This clone was detected only a few times. TCRdb's listed protein matches a much larger clone and diverges from this DNA's translation at residue 6, likely through a read error; the protein shown comes from the DNA. The rearrangement joins TRDV1 to TRDJ1; TRDD3 aligns across 8 bases. Looked up from germline, CDR1 is TSWWSYY and CDR2 is QGS. After removal of 2 bases from V and 5 bases from J, the junction contained 31 bases not matched to a gene. The CDR3 length is 23 residues. The CDR3 reads CALGEEVLRAFEFWGYCSDKLIF. DNA of the CDR3: TGTGCTCTTGGGGAAGAGGTCCTACGTGCGTTTGAGTTCTGGGGATACTGTTCAGATAAACTCATCTTT.

This clone has just a few counts. The likely explanation is a read error, given a far larger clone one base away. In the same sample, other DNA sequences code for this CDR3. The chain has TRDV1 and TRDJ1; 9 nucleotides line up with TRDD3. The CDR3 covers 14 residues. Germline CDR1 and CDR2: TSWWSYY and QGS. CDR3 sequence reads: CALGVQVLGEKLIF. CDR3 in DNA: TGTGCTCTGGGGGTCCAGGTACTGGGGGAAAAACTCATCTTT.